Listed below are T cell receptor beta chains from one sample, sequenced in a study of OX40 agonist ivuxolimab in advanced cancers. Produced via immunoSEQ multiplex PCR; TCRdb's table is partial and in-frame only. This table has around 25,000 clones, roughly three quarters appearing once. Specimen: CD4+ or CD8+ T cells sorted from blood, collected in a trial of the OX40 agonist ivuxolimab. The source is an adult with an advanced solid tumor such as melanoma, head and neck, liver or kidney cancer. Each CDR3 is given with its conserved first and last residue. D genes are given only for firm matches. Size is stated for part of the rows, as once, few or many counts, or as a class when the clone is expanded.

D gene,V gene,clone size,J gene,CDR3 protein,CDR3 DNA
.,TRBV28,.,TRBJ1-3,CASSLVVGAGNTIYF,TGTGCCAGCAGTTTGGTGGTAGGGGCTGGAAACACCATATATTTT
.,TRBV5-5,.,TRBJ1-1,CASRPRGDTEAFF,TGTGCCAGCAGACCCAGGGGTGACACTGAAGCTTTCTTT
TRBD2,TRBV5-1,.,TRBJ2-5,CASSLQAGGPQETQYF,TGCGCCAGCAGCTTGCAAGCGGGGGGCCCCCAAGAGACCCAGTACTTC
.,TRBV4-3,.,TRBJ2-3,CASSQDLRRRSTDTQYF,TGCGCCAGCAGCCAAGACCTTAGAAGGCGTAGCACAGATACGCAGTATTTT
.,TRBV18,.,TRBJ2-5,CASPPRPQETQYF,TGTGCCAGCCCCCCCCGACCCCAAGAGACCCAGTACTTC
.,TRBV6-5,.,TRBJ2-3,CASSYSSSTDTQYF,TGTGCCAGCAGTTACTCGAGCAGCACAGATACGCAGTATTTT
.,TRBV19,.,TRBJ1-4,CASSTNHATNEKLFF,TGTGCCAGTAGTACAAACCATGCAACTAATGAAAAACTGTTTTTT
.,TRBV28,.,TRBJ1-3,CASRRTDSGGHRNTIYF,TGTGCCAGCAGAAGAACAGACAGTGGTGGGCATCGAAACACCATATATTTT
.,TRBV7-9,.,TRBJ2-7,CASSFGWDVGGEQYF,TGTGCCAGCAGCTTTGGGTGGGATGTAGGGGGCGAGCAGTACTTC
TRBD1,TRBV5-1,.,TRBJ2-7,CASSLGGTGSYEQYF,TGCGCCAGCAGCTTGGGAGGGACAGGGTCCTACGAGCAGTACTTC
.,TRBV5-6,.,TRBJ1-4,CASRTTGRGRGNEKLFF,TGTGCCAGCAGAACCACCGGAAGGGGCCGGGGTAATGAAAAACTGTTTTTT
.,TRBV4-3,.,TRBJ2-3,CASSQNGGNTDTQYF,TGCGCCAGCAGCCAAAATGGCGGAAATACAGATACGCAGTATTTT
.,TRBV11-3,.,TRBJ2-1,CASSLGQGSYNEQFF,TGTGCCAGCAGCTTAGGGCAGGGTTCCTACAATGAGCAGTTCTTC
.,TRBV6-6,.,TRBJ2-7,CASSHGPYEQYF,TGTGCCAGCAGCCACGGGCCCTACGAGCAGTACTTC
TRBD1,TRBV30,.,TRBJ2-4,CAWTDRAGIQYF,TGTGCCTGGACCGACAGGGCCGGCATTCAGTACTTC
TRBD1,TRBV7-9,.,TRBJ1-1,CASSPTPAGGNTEAFF,TGTGCCAGCAGCCCCACCCCTGCAGGGGGGAACACTGAAGCTTTCTTT
.,TRBV6-1,.,TRBJ2-7,CASSEALQENEQYF,TGTGCCAGCAGTGAAGCGCTTCAAGAAAACGAGCAGTACTTC
.,TRBV2,.,TRBJ1-6,CAGSEGWGRGSPLHF,TGTGCCGGCAGTGAAGGATGGGGAAGGGGATCACCCCTCCACTTT
.,TRBV7-9,once,TRBJ1-1,CASSRLPGSRLDTEAFF,TGTGCCAGCAGCCGCTTGCCAGGGAGCAGGCTGGACACTGAAGCTTTCTTT
TRBD1,TRBV29-1,medium-sized,TRBJ1-2,CSVGTGEEGYTF,TGCAGCGTCGGGACAGGGGAAGAGGGCTACACCTTC
.,TRBV4-3,few,TRBJ2-3,CASSQGPLDTQYF,TGCGCCAGCAGCCAGGGACCCTTAGATACGCAGTATTTT
.,TRBV7-3,.,TRBJ2-5,CASSAGSSETQYF,TGTGCCAGCAGCGCGGGGTCCTCAGAGACCCAGTACTTC
TRBD2,TRBV6-5,.,TRBJ2-7,CASRRGTSSYEQYF,TGTGCCAGCAGACGGGGGACTAGTTCCTACGAGCAGTACTTC
.,TRBV19,.,TRBJ1-5,CASCARIYQPQHF,TGTGCCAGTTGCGCCAGGATCTATCAGCCCCAGCATTTT
.,TRBV9,.,TRBJ1-5,CASSVEASPNQPQHF,TGTGCCAGCAGCGTAGAGGCCAGCCCGAATCAGCCCCAGCATTTT
.,TRBV29-1,.,TRBJ2-3,CSVEQGSADTQYF,TGCAGCGTTGAACAGGGAAGCGCAGATACGCAGTATTTT
.,TRBV4-2,few,TRBJ2-2,CASSQEGFGELFF,TGTGCCAGCAGCCAAGAGGGGTTCGGGGAGCTGTTTTTT
TRBD2,TRBV7-9,.,TRBJ2-1,CASSPRLAGGNEQFF,TGTGCCAGCAGCCCTCGACTAGCGGGAGGGAATGAGCAGTTCTTC
.,TRBV28,.,TRBJ2-1,CASSLGGLSSYNEQFF,TGTGCCAGCAGTTTGGGTGGACTGAGCTCCTACAATGAGCAGTTCTTC
.,TRBV7-2,.,TRBJ2-4,CVSTPRAGSKNIQYF,TGTGTCAGCACCCCCCGGGCGGGGAGCAAAAACATTCAGTACTTC
.,TRBV2,.,TRBJ1-1,CASSVPGTEAFF,TGTGCCAGCAGTGTCCCCGGGACTGAAGCTTTCTTT
TRBD2,TRBV5-1,once,TRBJ2-3,CASSLERGVTDTQYF,TGCGCCAGCAGCTTGGAGCGGGGGGTAACAGATACGCAGTATTTT
.,TRBV5-4,.,TRBJ2-7,CASSLGNSGEQYF,TGTGCCAGCAGCTTGGGAAACAGCGGCGAGCAGTACTTC
.,TRBV9,few,TRBJ2-5,CASTPRGAQETQYF,TGTGCCAGCACCCCCCGTGGGGCGCAAGAGACCCAGTACTTC
.,TRBV5-6,.,TRBJ2-5,CASSYQETQYF,TGTGCCAGCAGCTATCAAGAGACCCAGTACTTC
.,TRBV18,.,TRBJ2-6,CASSPRVLTSLLGANVLTF,TGTGCCAGCTCACCACGGGTCCTTACCTCCTTGTTAGGGGCCAACGTCCTGACTTTC
.,TRBV2,.,TRBJ2-5,CASRGSAETQYF,TGTGCCAGCAGGGGGTCAGCAGAGACCCAGTACTTC
.,TRBV28,.,TRBJ1-5,CASSFVHSSSNQPQHF,TGTGCCAGCAGTTTCGTCCACTCTTCTAGCAATCAGCCCCAGCATTTT
TRBD2,TRBV6-5,.,TRBJ2-3,CASSRRGVRTDTQYF,TGTGCCAGCAGTCGACGGGGGGTCCGCACAGATACGCAGTATTTT
.,TRBV28,.,TRBJ2-5,CASSLWGPGSLQETQYF,TGTGCCAGCAGTTTATGGGGGCCAGGGAGTCTGCAAGAGACCCAGTACTTC
.,TRBV27,.,TRBJ2-7,CASSFRGDTYEQYF,TGTGCCAGCAGTTTCAGAGGCGACACCTACGAGCAGTACTTC
.,TRBV30,.,TRBJ2-7,CAWSRPSSYEQYF,TGTGCCTGGAGTAGGCCAAGCTCCTACGAGCAGTACTTC
.,TRBV7-8,few,TRBJ2-7,CASSPGWERYF,TGTGCCAGCAGCCCTGGTTGGGAGCGGTACTTC
TRBD2,TRBV2,.,TRBJ2-6,CASSREGGGANVLTF,TGTGCCAGCAGTAGGGAGGGTGGTGGGGCCAACGTCCTGACTTTC
.,TRBV7-2,.,TRBJ1-1,CASSLAGGSSEAFF,TGTGCCAGCAGCTTAGCAGGGGGTAGTTCTGAAGCTTTCTTT
.,TRBV7-3,.,TRBJ2-3,CASSLELATDTQYF,TGTGCCAGCAGCTTAGAGCTAGCCACAGATACGCAGTATTTT
.,TRBV19,.,TRBJ1-5,CASSMDSVWSNQPQHF,TGTGCCAGTAGTATGGACAGTGTTTGGAGCAATCAGCCCCAGCATTTT
.,TRBV28,.,TRBJ1-5,CASSLIGSRNQPQHF,TGTGCCAGCAGTTTGATAGGGTCCAGGAATCAGCCCCAGCATTTT
.,TRBV28,.,TRBJ2-3,CASSFPPSQYF,TGTGCCAGCAGTTTTCCCCCCTCGCAGTATTTT